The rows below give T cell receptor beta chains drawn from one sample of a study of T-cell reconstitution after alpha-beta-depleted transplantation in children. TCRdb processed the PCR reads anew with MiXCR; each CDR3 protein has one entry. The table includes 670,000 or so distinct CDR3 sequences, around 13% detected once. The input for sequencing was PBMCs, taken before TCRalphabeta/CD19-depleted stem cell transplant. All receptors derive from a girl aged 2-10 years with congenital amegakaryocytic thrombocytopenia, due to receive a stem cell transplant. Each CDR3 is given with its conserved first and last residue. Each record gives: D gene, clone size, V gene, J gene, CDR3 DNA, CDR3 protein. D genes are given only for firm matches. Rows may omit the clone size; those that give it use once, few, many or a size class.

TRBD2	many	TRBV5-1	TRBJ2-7	TGCGCCAGCAGCTTCGGACTAGCGGTCTTACGGGACGAGCAGTACTTC	CASSFGLAVLRDEQYF
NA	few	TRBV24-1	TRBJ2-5	TGTGCCACCAGTGGAAGGACGACCCTTGAAGGGGGAGAGACCCAGTACTTC	CATSGRTTLEGGETQYF
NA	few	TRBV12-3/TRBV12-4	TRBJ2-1	TGTGCCAGCAGTTTATCCTTTCTCGGGGACAATGAGCAGTTCTTC	CASSLSFLGDNEQFF
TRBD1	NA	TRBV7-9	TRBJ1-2	TGTGCCAGCAGTTCGCGACAGGGAAATGATAACTATGGCTACACCTTC	CASSSRQGNDNYGYTF
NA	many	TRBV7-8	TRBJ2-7	TGTGCCAGCAGCTTAGTTGGGAGTGATTACGAGCAGTACTTC	CASSLVGSDYEQYF
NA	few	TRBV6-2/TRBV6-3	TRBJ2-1	TGTGCCAGCAGTTCCAGGCACCCCTACAATGAGCAGTTCTTC	CASSSRHPYNEQFF
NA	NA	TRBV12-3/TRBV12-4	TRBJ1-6	TGTGCCAGCAGTTTAGATCGCAGGGCTCCCCTCCACTTT	CASSLDRRAPLHF
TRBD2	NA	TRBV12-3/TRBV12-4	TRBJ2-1	TGTGCCAGCAGGCCGACTAGCTTCCTCAATGAGCAGTTCTTC	CASRPTSFLNEQFF
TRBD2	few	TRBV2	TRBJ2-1	TGTGCCAGCAGCGGGACTAGCGGGAGGGCAAGTGAGCAGTTCTTC	CASSGTSGRASEQFF
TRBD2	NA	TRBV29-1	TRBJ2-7	TGCAGCGTGATGAAAACGGGAGGATACGAGCAGTACTTC	CSVMKTGGYEQYF
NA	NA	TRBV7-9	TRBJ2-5	TGTGCCAGCAGCGGCGTACGGGGAGAGACCCAGTACTTC	CASSGVRGETQYF
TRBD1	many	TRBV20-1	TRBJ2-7	TGCAGTGCTACCAGCAGTAACACCGGGACAGGGATACACGAGCAGTACTTC	CSATSSNTGTGIHEQYF
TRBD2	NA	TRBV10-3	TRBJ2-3	TGTGCCATGGCTAGCGGGCCTGATACGCAGTATTTT	CAMASGPDTQYF
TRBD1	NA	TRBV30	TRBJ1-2	TGTGCCTGGTCACCGGGACAGACTAACTATGGCTACACCTTC	CAWSPGQTNYGYTF
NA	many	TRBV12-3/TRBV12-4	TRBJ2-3	TGTGCCAGCAGCGCTTGGAGGGCGACGCAGTATTTT	CASSAWRATQYF
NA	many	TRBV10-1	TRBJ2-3	TGCGCCAGCAGTGAAATTACCGGGACATCAACAGATACGCAGTATTTT	CASSEITGTSTDTQYF
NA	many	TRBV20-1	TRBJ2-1	TGCAGTGCTAGGACCGCCGGCTACAATGAGCAGTTCTTC	CSARTAGYNEQFF